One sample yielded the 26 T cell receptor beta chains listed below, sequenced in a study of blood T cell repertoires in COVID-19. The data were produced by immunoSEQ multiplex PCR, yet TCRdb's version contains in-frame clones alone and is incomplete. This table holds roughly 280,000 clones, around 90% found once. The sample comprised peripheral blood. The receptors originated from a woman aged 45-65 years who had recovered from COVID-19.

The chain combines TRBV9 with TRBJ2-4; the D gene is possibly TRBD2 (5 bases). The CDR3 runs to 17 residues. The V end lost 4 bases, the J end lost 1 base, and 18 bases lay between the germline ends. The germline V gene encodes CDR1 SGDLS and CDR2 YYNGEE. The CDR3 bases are TGTGCCAGCAGCCCCGGACTGACGAAGATTGCCAAAAACATTCAGTACTTC. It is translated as CASSPGLTKIAKNIQYF.

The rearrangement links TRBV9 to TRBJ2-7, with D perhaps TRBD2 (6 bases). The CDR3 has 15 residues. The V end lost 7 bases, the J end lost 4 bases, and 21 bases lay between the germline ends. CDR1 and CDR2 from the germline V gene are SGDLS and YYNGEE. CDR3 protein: CASSFGGGPSYEQYF. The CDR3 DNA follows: TGTGCCAGCTCTTTCGGGGGTGGGCCAAGTTACGAGCAGTACTTC.

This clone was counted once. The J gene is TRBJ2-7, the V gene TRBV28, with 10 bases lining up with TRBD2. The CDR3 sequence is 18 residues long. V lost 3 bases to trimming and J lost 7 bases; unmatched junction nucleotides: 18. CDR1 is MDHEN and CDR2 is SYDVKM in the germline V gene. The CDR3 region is CASSFLASGGPGYLEQYF. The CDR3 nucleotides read TGTGCCAGCAGTTTTTTGGCTAGCGGGGGACCCGGTTATCTGGAGCAGTACTTC.

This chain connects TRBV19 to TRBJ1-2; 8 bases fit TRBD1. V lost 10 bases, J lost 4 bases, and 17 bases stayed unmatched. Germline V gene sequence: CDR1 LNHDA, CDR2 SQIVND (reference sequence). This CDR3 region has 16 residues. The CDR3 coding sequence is TGTGCCACCTGGGACAGGTGGTACCCCCGGCCCTATGGCTACACCTTC. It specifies CATWDRWYPRPYGYTF.

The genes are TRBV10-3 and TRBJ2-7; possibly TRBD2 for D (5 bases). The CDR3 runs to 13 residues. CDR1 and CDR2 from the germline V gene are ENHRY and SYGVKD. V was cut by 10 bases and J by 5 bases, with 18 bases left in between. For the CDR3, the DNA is TGTGCCACCCTCGGACCCAACGGGGACGAGCAGTACTTC. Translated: CATLGPNGDEQYF.

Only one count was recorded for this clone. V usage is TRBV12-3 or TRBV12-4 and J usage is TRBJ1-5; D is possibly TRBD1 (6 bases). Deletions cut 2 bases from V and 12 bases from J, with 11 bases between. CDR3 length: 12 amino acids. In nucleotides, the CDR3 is TGTGCCAGCAGTTTAACTACAGGGAACCAGCATTTT. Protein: CASSLTTGNQHF.

The CDR3 region is CASSQEGRNTEAFF. CDR3 DNA: TGTGCCAGCAGCCAAGAGGGCAGGAACACTGAAGCTTTCTTT. The chain recombines TRBV4-2 with TRBJ1-1; D gene ambiguous. CDR1 and CDR2 (germline): LGHNA, YNFKEQ. The length of the CDR3 is 14 residues. V was cut by 0 bases and J by 1 base, with 6 bases left in between.

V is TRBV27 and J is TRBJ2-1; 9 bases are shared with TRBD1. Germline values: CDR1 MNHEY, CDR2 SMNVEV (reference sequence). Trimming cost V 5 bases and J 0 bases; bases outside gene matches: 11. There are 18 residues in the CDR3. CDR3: CASSVTPPGQGSYNEQFF. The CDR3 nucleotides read TGTGCCAGCAGTGTAACCCCACCGGGACAGGGCTCCTACAATGAGCAGTTCTTC.

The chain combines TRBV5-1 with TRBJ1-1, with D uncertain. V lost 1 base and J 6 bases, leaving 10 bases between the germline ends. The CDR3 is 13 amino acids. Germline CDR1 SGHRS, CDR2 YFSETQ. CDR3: CASSLSRSAEAFF. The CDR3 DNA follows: TGCGCCAGCAGCTTGAGCAGGTCCGCTGAAGCTTTCTTT.

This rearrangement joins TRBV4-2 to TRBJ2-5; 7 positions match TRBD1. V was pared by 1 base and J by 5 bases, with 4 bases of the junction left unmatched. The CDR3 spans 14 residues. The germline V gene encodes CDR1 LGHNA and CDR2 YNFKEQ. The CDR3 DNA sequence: TGTGCCAGCAGCCAAGCCGACAGGGTCGAGACCCAGTACTTC. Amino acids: CASSQADRVETQYF.

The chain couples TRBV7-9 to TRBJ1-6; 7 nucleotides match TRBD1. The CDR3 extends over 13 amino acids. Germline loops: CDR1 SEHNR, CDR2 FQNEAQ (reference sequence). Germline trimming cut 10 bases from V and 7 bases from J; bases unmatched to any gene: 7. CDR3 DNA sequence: TGTGCCACTACCCAGGGGGGAAATTCACCCCTCCACTTT. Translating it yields CATTQGGNSPLHF.

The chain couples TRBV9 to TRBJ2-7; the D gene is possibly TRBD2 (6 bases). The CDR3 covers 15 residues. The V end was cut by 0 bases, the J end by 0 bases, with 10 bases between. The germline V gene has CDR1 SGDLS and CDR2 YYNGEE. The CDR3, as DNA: TGTGCCAGCAGCGTAGGGGGGGATCCCTCCTACGAGCAGTACTTC. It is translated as CASSVGGDPSYEQYF.

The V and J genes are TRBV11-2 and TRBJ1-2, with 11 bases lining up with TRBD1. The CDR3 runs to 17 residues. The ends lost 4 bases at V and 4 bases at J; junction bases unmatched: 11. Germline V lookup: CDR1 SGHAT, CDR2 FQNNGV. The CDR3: CASSSGTGQGDSYGYTF. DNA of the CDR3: TGTGCCAGCAGCTCGGGGACGGGACAGGGGGACTCCTATGGCTACACCTTC.

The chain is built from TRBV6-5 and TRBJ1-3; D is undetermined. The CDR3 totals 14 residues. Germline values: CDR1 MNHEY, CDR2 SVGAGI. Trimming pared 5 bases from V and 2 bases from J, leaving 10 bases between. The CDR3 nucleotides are TGTGCCAGCAGTCCGGTGTTTGCTGGAAACACCATATATTTT. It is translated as CASSPVFAGNTIYF.

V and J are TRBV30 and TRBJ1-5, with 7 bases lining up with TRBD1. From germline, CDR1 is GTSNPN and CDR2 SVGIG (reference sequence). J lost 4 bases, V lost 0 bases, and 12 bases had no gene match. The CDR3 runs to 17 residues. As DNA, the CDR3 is TGTGCCTGGAGTGTACGGGGCAGGGGGATGTTTAATCAGCCCCAGCATTTT. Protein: CAWSVRGRGMFNQPQHF. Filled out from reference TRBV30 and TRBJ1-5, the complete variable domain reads SQTIHQWPATLVQPVGSPLSLECTVEGTSNPNLYWYRQAAGRGLQLLFYSVGIGQISSEVPQNLSASRPQDRQFILSSKKLLLSDSGFYLCAWSVRGRGMFNQPQHFGDGTRLSIL.

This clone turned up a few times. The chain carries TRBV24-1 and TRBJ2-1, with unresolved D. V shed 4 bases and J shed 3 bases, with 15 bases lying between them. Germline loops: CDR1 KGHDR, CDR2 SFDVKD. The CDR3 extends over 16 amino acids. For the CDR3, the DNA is TGTGCCACCAGTGACCCCGGGTCAGCCCTCTACAATGAGCAGTTCTTC. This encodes CATSDPGSALYNEQFF.

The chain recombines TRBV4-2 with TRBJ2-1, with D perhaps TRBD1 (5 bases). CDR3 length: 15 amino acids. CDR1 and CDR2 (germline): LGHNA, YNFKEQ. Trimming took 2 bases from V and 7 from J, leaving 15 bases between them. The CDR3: CASSQPGQGWNEQFF. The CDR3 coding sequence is TGTGCCAGCAGCCAACCCGGGCAGGGCTGGAATGAGCAGTTCTTC.

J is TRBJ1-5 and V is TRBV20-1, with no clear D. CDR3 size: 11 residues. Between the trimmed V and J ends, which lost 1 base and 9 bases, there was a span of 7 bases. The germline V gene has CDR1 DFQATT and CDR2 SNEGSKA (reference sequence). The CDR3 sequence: CSARVERPQHF. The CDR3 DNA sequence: TGCAGTGCTAGAGTTGAGCGGCCCCAGCATTTT.

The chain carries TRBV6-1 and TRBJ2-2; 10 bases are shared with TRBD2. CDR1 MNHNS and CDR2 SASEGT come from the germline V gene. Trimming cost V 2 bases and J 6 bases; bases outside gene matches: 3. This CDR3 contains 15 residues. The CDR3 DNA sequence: TGTGCCAGCAGTGAATGGGGACTAGCGTCCGGGGAGCTGTTTTTT. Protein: CASSEWGLASGELFF.

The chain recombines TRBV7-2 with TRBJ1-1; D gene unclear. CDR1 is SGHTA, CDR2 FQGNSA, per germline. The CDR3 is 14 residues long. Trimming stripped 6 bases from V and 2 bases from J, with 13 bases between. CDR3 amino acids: CASSSMGGNTEAFF. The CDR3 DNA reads TGTGCCAGCAGTTCCATGGGAGGAAACACTGAAGCTTTCTTT.

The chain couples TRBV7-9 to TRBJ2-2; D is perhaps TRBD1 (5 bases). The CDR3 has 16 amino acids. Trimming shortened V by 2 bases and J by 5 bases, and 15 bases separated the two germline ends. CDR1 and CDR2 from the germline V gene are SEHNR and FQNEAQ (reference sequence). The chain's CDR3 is CASSLNPDIGTGELFF. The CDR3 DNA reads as TGTGCCAGCAGCTTAAATCCGGACATTGGGACCGGGGAGCTGTTTTTT.

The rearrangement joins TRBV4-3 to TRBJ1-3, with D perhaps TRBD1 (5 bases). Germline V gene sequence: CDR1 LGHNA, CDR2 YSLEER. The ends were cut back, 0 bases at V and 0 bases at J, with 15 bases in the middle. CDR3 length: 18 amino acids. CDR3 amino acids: CASSQDGPQVLSGNTIYF. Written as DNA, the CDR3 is TGCGCCAGCAGCCAAGATGGACCACAGGTTCTCTCTGGAAACACCATATATTTT.

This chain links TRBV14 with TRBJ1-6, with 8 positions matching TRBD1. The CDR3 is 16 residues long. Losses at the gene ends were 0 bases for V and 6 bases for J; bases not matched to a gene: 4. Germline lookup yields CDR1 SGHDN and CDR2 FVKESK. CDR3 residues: CASSQEWTGPNSPLHF. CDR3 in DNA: TGTGCCAGCAGCCAAGAGTGGACAGGGCCTAATTCACCCCTCCACTTT.

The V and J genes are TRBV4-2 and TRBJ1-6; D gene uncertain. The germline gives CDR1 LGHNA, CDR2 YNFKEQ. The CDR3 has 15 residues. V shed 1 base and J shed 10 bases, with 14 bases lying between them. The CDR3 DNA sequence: TGTGCCAGCAGCCAAGGGGCAGTTGAATACTCACCCCTCCACTTT. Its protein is CASSQGAVEYSPLHF.

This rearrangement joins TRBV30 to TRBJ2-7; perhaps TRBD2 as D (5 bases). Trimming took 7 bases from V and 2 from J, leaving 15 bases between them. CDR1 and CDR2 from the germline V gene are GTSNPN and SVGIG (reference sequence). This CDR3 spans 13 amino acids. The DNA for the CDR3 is TGTGCCTTCGATTTTCCCGGGACCTACGAGCAGTACTTC. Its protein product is CAFDFPGTYEQYF. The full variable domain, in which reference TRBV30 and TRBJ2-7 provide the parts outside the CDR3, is SQTIHQWPATLVQPVGSPLSLECTVEGTSNPNLYWYRQAAGRGLQLLFYSVGIGQISSEVPQNLSASRPQDRQFILSSKKLLLSDSGFYLCAFDFPGTYEQYFGPGTRLTVT.

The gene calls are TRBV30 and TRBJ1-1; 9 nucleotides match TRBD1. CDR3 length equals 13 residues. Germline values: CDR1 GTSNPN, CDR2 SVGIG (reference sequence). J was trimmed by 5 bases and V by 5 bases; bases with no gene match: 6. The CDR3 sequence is CAWGTGLRTEAFF. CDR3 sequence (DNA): TGTGCCTGGGGGACAGGGCTGAGAACTGAAGCTTTCTTT.